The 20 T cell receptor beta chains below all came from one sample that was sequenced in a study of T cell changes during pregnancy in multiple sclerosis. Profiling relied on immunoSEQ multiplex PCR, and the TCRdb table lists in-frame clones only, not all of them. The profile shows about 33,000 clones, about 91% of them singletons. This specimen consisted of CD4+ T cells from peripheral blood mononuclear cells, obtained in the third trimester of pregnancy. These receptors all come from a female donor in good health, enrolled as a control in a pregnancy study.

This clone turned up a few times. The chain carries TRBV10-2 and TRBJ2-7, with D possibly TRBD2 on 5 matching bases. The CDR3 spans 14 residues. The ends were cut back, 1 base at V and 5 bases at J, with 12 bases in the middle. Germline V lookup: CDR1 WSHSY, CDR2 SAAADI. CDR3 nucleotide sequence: TGCGCCAGCAGTGAGTTTGGAGGACTCAACGAGCAGTACTTC. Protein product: CASSEFGGLNEQYF.

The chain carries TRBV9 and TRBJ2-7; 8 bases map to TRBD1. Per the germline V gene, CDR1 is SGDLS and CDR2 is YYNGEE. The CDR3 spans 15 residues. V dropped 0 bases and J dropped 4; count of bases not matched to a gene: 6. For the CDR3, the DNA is TGTGCCAGCAGCGTAGGCTGGACAGGGAAATACGAGCAGTACTTC. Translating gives CASSVGWTGKYEQYF.

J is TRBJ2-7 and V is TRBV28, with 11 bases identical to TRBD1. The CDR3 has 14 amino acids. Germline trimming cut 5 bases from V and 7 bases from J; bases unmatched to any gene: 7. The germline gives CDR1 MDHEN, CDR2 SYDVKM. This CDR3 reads CASSTGTGGTEQYF. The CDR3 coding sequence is TGTGCCAGCAGTACCGGGACAGGGGGGACTGAGCAGTACTTC.

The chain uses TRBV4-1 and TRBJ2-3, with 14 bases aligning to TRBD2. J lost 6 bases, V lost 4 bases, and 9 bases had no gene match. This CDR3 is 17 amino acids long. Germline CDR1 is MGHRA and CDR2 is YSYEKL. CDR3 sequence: CASSPGLAGGLTDTQYF. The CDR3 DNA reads TGCGCCAGCAGCCCCGGACTAGCGGGGGGCCTCACGGATACGCAGTATTTT.

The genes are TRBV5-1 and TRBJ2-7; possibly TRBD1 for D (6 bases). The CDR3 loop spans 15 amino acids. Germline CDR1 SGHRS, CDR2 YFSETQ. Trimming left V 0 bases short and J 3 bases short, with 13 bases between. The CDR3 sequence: CASSLALGQRYEQYF. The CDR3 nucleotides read TGCGCCAGCAGCTTGGCCTTGGGACAACGCTACGAGCAGTACTTC.

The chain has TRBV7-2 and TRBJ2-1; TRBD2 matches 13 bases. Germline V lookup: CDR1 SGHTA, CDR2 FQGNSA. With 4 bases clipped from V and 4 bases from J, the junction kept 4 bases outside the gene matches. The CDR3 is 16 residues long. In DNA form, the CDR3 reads TGTGCCAGCAGCTCCGGACTAGCGGGAGTGTACAATGAGCAGTTCTTC. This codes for CASSSGLAGVYNEQFF.

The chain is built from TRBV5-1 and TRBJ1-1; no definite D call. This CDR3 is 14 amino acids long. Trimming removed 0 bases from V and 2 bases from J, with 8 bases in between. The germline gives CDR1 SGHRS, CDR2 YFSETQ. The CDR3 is CASSLDTVNTEAFF. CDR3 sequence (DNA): TGCGCCAGCAGCTTGGATACAGTAAACACTGAAGCTTTCTTT. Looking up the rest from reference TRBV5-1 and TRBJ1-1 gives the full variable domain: KAGVTQTPRYLIKTRGQQVTLSCSPISGHRSVSWYQQTPGQGLQFLFEYFSETQRNKGNFPGRFSGRQFSNSRSEMNVSTLELGDSALYLCASSLDTVNTEAFFGQGTRLTVV.

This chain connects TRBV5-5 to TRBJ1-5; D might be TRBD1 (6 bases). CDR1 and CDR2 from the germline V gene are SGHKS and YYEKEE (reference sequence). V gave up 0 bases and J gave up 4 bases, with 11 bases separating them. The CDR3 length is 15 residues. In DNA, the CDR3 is TGTGCCAGCAGCTTGGCCGGGACAACTAATCAGCCCCAGCATTTT. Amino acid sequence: CASSLAGTTNQPQHF. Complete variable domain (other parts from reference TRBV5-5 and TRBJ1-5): DAGVTQSPTHLIKTRGQQVTLRCSPISGHKSVSWYQQVLGQGPQFIFQYYEKEERGRGNFPDRFSARQFPNYSSELNVNALLLGDSALYLCASSLAGTTNQPQHFGDGTRLSIL.

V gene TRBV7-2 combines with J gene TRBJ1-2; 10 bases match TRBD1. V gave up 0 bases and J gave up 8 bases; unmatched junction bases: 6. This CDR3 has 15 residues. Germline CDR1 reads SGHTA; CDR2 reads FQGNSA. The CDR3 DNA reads TGTGCCAGCAGCTTAGCGGACGGGACAGGGGAAGGCTACACCTTC. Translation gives CASSLADGTGEGYTF.

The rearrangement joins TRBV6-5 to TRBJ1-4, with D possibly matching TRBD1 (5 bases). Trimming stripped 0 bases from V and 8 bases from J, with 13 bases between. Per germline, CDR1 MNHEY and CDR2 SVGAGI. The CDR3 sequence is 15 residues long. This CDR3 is CASSYSPRAVEKLFF. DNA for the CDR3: TGTGCCAGCAGTTACTCCCCCAGGGCGGTAGAAAAACTGTTTTTT.

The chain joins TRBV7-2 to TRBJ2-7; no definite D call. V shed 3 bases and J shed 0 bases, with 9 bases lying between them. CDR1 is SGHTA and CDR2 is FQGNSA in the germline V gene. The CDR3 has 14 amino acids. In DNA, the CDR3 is TGTGCCAGCAGCTTCGGCGGTAGCTCCTACGAGCAGTACTTC. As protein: CASSFGGSSYEQYF.

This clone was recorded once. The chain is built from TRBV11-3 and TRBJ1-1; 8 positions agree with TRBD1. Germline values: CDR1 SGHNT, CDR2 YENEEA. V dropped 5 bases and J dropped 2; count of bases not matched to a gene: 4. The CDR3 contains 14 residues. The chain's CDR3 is CASSRGQGNTEAFF. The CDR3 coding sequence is TGTGCCAGCAGCCGAGGACAGGGAAACACTGAAGCTTTCTTT.

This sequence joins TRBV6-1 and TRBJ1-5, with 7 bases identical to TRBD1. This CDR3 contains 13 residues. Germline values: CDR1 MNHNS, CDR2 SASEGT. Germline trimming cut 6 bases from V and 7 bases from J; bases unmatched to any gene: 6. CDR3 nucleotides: TGTGCCAGCAGGGCGACAGGGAACCAGCCCCAGCATTTT. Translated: CASRATGNQPQHF.

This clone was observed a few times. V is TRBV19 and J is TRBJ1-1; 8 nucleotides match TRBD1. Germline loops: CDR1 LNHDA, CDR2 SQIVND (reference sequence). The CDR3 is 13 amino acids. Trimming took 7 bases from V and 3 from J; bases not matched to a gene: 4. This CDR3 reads CASTLDRDTEAFF. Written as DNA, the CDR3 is TGTGCCAGTACCCTGGACAGGGACACTGAAGCTTTCTTT.

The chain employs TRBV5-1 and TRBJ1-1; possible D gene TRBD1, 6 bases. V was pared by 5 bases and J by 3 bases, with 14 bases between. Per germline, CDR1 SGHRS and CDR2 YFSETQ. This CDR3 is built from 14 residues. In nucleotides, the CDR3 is TGCGCCAGCAGTCTCCAAACAGGGTACACTGAAGCTTTCTTT. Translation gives CASSLQTGYTEAFF.

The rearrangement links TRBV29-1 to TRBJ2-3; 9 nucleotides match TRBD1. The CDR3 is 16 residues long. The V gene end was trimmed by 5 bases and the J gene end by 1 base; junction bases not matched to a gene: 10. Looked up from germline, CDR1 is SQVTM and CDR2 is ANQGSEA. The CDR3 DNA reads TGCAGCGTTACCCCCGGGACAGGGATCGGCACAGATACGCAGTATTTT. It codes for CSVTPGTGIGTDTQYF.

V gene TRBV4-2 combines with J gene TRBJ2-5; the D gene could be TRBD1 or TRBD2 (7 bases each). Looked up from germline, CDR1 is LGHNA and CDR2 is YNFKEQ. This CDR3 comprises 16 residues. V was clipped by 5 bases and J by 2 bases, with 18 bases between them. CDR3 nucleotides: TGTGCCAGCAGCGAAGGGGGGGCGGGACAGCAAGAGACCCAGTACTTC. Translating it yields CASSEGGAGQQETQYF.

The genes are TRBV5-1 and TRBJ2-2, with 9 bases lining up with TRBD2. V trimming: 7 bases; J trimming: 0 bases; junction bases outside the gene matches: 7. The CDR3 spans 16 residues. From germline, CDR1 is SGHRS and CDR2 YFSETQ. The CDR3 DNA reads TGCGCCAGCCTCCGCGGGGGGGGAACGAACACCGGGGAGCTGTTTTTT. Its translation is CASLRGGGTNTGELFF.

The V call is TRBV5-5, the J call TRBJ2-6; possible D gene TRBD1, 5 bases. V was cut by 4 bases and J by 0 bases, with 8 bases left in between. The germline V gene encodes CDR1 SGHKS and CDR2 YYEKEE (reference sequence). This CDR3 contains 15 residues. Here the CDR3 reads CASSGTGSGANVLTF. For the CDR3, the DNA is TGTGCCAGCAGCGGAACAGGCTCTGGGGCCAACGTCCTGACTTTC.

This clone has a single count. DNA for the CDR3: TGCGCCAGCAGCGCCGGGACAGGGTATTACGGGGAGCTGTTTTTT. This gives the protein CASSAGTGYYGELFF. The rearrangement links TRBV5-1 to TRBJ2-2, with 9 bases fitting TRBD1. The CDR3 is made up of 15 amino acids. Trimming cost V 4 bases and J 7 bases; bases outside gene matches: 8. Germline CDR1 SGHRS, CDR2 YFSETQ.